Detailed here is one T cell receptor (beta chain). Under the authors' procedure: The authors estimated nucleated cell counts from reference gene primer amplification. Profiling relied on immunoSEQ multiplex PCR, and the TCRdb table lists in-frame clones only, not all of them. For V, J and clone size, that table is used; D and trimming come from the DNA. Of about 250,000 clones detected, 85% appear once; the ten largest clones hold 5% to 6.5%. The sample originates from a study of blood T cell repertoires in COVID-19. Whole-study context: PBMCs, B-cell-depleted T cells, or T cells provided the cDNA or gDNA that made up the material.

During active infection, Seattle patients enrolled and were then monitored through disease. The sequence was obtained from a man in his forties or fifties with COVID-19, enrolled during active disease. Sequenced input: peripheral blood.

The CDR3 loop reads CASSPGLAGDQETQYF. The CDR3 DNA follows: TGTGCCAGCAGCCCGGGACTAGCGGGGGACCAAGAGACCCAGTACTTC. This chain uses TRBV7-2 with TRBJ2-5, with TRBD2 matching over 14 bases. This CDR3 comprises 16 residues. V was clipped by 5 bases and J by 0 bases; unmatched bases: 2. Germline V gene lookup returns CDR1 SGHTA and CDR2 FQGNSA.